This TCR beta chain emerged from a study of cytomegalovirus exposure and HLA in healthy donors. Study context: As an earlier analysis found, roughly 180 million T cells yielded 117 million unique TCR beta sequences.

CDR3 length: 14 amino acids. The ends were cut back, 6 bases at V and 0 bases at J, with 11 bases in the middle. Germline loops: CDR1 MGHRA, CDR2 YSYEKL. Study outcomes and limitations: TCR sequences were mostly rare, though some public TCRs occurred in many donors. It was reported that the classifier diagnosed cytomegalovirus status with high specificity and sensitivity in both the original and validation cohorts. In an earlier analysis, in 587 donors, most V segments appeared productive either ~87% or ~30% of the time.

In regard to this clone: The antigen remains undetermined.

PCR used 60 Vbeta primers and 13 Jbeta primers. The repertoire was sequenced with immunoSEQ multiplex PCR; TCRdb's copy has only in-frame clones and lacks some. The sample lists about 120,000 clones; about 80% were seen once. The sequenced sample was PBMCs. The chain links TRBV4-1 to TRBJ2-5; D perhaps matches TRBD1 (6 bases). The origin of this receptor is a man under 40 in good health and CMV-seronegative. The chain's CDR3 is CASSYDRYQETQYF. The CDR3 DNA reads TGCGCCAGCAGTTACGACAGGTACCAAGAGACCCAGTACTTC.